The entry that follows covers one T cell receptor beta chain sequence. V lost 9 bases, J lost 4 bases, and 8 bases stayed unmatched. Germline values: CDR1 MNHEY, CDR2 SVGAGI. The CDR3 is 13 residues long. Most PBMC samples had 450 to 500 ng input DNA in six replicates. Here immunoSEQ multiplex PCR was the method, and the copy in TCRdb shows in-frame clones only, minus some. The sample holds around 14,000 clones; 70% to 75% are singletons and the top ten take under 3%. This entry is derived from a study of neoadjuvant anti-PD-1 for oral cavity cancer. Cohort: HPV-negative, locally advanced oral cavity squamous cell carcinoma patients. PBMCs were not maintained or expanded in culture before analysis.

This chain uses TRBV6-5 with TRBJ1-2, with 7 bases matching TRBD1. This TCR was recovered from a person aged 35-80 years with oral cavity squamous cell carcinoma. The specimen comprised PBMCs, sampled before nivolumab (anti-PD-1) treatment. The CDR3 sequence: CARLNRGLYGYTF. CDR3 bases: TGTGCCAGGCTCAACAGGGGACTCTATGGCTACACCTTC.